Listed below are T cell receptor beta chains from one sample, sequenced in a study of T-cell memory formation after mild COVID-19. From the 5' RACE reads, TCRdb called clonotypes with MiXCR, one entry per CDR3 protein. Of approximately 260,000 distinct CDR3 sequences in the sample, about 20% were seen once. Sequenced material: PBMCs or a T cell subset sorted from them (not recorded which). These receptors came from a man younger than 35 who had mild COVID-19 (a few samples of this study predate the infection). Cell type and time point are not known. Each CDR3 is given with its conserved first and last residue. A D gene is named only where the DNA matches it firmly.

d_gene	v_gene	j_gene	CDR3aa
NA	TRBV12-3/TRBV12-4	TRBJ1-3	CASSLAWAGTGGNTIYF
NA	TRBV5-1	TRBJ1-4	CASSLGSSIRGEKLFF
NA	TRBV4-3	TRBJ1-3	CASSQDRNSGDTIYF
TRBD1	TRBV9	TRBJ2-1	CASSPGTGWHEQFF
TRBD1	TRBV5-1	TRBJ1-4	CASSLDGQALNEKLFF
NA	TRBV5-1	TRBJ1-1	CASSFRGGNFEASEAFF
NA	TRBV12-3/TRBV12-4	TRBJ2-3	CASSLKGLEDTQYF
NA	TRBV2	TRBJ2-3	CASNRQELTDTQYF
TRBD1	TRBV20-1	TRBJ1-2	CSVDPQGGSYGYTF
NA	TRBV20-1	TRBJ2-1	CSARDNEDPSPFNEQFF
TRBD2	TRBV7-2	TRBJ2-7	CASSLRRGGPYEQYF
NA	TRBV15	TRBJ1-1	CATSRDRGTNTEAFF
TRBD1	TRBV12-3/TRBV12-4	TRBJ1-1	CASTRGGTGAMNTEAFF
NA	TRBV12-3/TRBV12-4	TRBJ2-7	CASRGRGYEQYF
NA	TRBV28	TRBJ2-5	CASSPPSLTLRQSKQETQYF
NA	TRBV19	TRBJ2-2	CASSMAGGRNTGELFF
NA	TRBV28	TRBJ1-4	CASTWDILNEKLFF
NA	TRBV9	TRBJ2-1	CASSVVVGGSNEQFF
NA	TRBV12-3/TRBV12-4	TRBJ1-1	CASRKKMNTEAFF
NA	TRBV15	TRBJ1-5	CATSRVQRGQPQHF
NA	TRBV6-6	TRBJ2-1	CASSYVRQFF
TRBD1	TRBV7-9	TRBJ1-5	CASSRGQGQPQHF
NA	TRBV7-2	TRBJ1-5	CASSPGLGDYSNQPQHF
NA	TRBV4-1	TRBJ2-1	CASSPRGGGDNEQFF
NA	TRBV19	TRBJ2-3	CASSTRGTTDTQYF
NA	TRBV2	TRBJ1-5	CASSLHRGGNQPQHF
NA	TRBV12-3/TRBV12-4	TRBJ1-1	CASQLGDTEAFF
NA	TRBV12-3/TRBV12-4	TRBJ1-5	CASSLAWSPHSNQPQHF
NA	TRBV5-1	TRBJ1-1	CASSSLDGAFF